Described below is a single TCR beta chain sequence and its context. Its antigen remains unidentified. This same CDR3 is encoded by further DNA sequences in the sample. Clones were read by immunoSEQ multiplex PCR, and TCRdb kept only the in-frame ones, dropping some. Among about 2,100,000 clones listed, about 92% were seen once. Naive CD8 cells comprised CD45RO-negative, CCR7-positively selected cells, excluding terminally differentiated effector memory CD45RA+ cells. None of the donors, who were healthy HIV-negative adults, had recently had acute infections or vaccinations. This record comes from a study of shared clonotypes between healthy human individuals. Study-level results: The expectation was that sequencing depth would affect clonotype sharing among donors. A few donors had 4% to 5% of their naive CD4 clonotypes in common.

The receptor was derived from a young man in good health. Some clones in this sample may be carry-over from other donors' samples. Sequencing used naive CD8+ T cells from PBMCs.

CDR3 sequence reads: CASSLQGANTEAFF. The DNA of the CDR3 is TGTGCCAGCAGTTTACAGGGGGCGAACACTGAAGCTTTCTTT. This sequence joins TRBV27 and TRBJ1-1, with 8 bases identical to TRBD1. The ends lost 2 bases at V and 1 base at J; junction bases unmatched: 0. The CDR3 runs 14 residues. CDR1 MNHEY and CDR2 SMNVEV come from the germline V gene (reference sequence).